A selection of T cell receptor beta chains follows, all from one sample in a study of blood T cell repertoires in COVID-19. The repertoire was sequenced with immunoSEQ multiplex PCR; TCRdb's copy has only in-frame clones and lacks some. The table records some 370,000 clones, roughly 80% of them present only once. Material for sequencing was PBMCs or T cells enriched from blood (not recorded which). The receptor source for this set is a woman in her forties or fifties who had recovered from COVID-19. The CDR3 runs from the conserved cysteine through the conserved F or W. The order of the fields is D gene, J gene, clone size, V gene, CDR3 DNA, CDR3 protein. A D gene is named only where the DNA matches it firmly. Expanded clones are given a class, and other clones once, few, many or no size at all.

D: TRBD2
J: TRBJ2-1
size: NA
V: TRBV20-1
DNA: TGCAGTGCGAGTAGCGGGAGGGCTGGGAATGAGCAGTTCTTC
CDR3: CSASSGRAGNEQFF

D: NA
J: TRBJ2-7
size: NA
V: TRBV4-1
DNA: TGCGCCAGCAGCCACCCCGAGGGTCCCTACGAGCAGTACTTC
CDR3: CASSHPEGPYEQYF

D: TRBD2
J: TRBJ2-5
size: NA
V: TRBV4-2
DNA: TGTGCCAGCAGCCAAGATCCGCGGGGGGCCCAAGAGACCCAGTACTTC
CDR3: CASSQDPRGAQETQYF

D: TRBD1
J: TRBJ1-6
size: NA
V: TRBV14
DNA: TGTGCCAGCAGACCGACAGGGGAGAATTCACCCCTCCACTTT
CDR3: CASRPTGENSPLHF

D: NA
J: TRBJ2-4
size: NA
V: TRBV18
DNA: TGTGCCAGCTCACCACAACAGCTCGGGGGCAAAAACATTCAGTACTTC
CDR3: CASSPQQLGGKNIQYF

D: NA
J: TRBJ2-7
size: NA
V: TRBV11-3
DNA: TGTGCCAGCAGTAACAGGGTTTACGAGCAGTACTTC
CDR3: CASSNRVYEQYF

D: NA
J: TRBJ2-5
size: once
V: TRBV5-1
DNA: TGCGCCAGCAGCCCGAGCGTTCAAGAGACCCAGTACTTC
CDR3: CASSPSVQETQYF

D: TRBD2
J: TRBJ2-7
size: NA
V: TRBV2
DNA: TGTGCCAGCAGTGGACCCGGGACTAGCGGATACGAGCAGTACTTC
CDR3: CASSGPGTSGYEQYF

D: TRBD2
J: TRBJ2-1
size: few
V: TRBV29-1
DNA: TGCAGCGTTGCCCTAGCGGAAGTAAGCTCCTACAATGAGCAGTTCTTC
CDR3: CSVALAEVSSYNEQFF

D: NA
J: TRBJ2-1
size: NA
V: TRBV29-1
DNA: TGCAGCGTTGCAGGTCCCAGTGAGCAGTTCTTC
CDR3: CSVAGPSEQFF

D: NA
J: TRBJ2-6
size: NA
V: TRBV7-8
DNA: TGTGCCAGCAGCTTATGGGGGCTGGCTGGGGCCAACGTCCTGACTTTC
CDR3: CASSLWGLAGANVLTF

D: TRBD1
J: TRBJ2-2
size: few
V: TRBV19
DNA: TGTGCCAGTAGACCGGGACAGGTGAACACCGGGGAGCTGTTTTTT
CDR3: CASRPGQVNTGELFF

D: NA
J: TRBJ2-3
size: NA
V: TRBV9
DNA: TGTGCCAGCAGCGTAGGCTCTTACGGGGTAGATACGCAGTATTTT
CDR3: CASSVGSYGVDTQYF

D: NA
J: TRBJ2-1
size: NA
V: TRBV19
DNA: TGTGCCAGTAGTATCGGGGATTATGAGCAGTTCTTC
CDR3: CASSIGDYEQFF

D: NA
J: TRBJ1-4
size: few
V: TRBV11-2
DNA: TGTGCCAGCAGCTTGCTGGGAGCCGCGGGTGAAAAACTGTTTTTT
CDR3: CASSLLGAAGEKLFF

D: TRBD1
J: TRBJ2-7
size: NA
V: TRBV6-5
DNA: TGTGCCAGCAGGACAGGGATGGTCTACGAGCAGTACTTC
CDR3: CASRTGMVYEQYF

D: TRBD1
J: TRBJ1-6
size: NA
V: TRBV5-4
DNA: TGTGCCAGCAGCTCCGGACAGGGCGTGGCACCCCTCCACTTT
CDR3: CASSSGQGVAPLHF

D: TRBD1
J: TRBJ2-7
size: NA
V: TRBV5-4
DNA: TGTGCCAGCGGACAGGACTCCTACGAGCAGTACTTC
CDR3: CASGQDSYEQYF

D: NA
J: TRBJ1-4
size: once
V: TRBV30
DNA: TGTGCCTGGAGTGCCAACAGTGGGCCTAATGAAAAACTGTTTTTT
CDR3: CAWSANSGPNEKLFF

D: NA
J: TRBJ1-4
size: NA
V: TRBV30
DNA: TGTGCCTGGAGTGTTGGGGAGAGCTATAATGAAAAACTGTTTTTT
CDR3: CAWSVGESYNEKLFF

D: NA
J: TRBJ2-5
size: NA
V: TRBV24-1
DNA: TGTGCCACCAGTGAAGGTGGGCTAAGGGAGACCCAGTACTTC
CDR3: CATSEGGLRETQYF

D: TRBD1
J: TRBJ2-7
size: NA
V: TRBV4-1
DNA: TGCGCCAGCAGCCACCGACAGGGTTCCTACGAGCAGTACTTC
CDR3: CASSHRQGSYEQYF

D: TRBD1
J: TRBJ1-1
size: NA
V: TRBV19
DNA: TGTGCCAGTAGTACGAACAGGGGGTTTAGCACTGAAGCTTTCTTT
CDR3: CASSTNRGFSTEAFF

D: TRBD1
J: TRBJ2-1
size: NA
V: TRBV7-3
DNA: TGTGCCAGCAGCTTAACGCCCCAAGGGGGCAAGAATGAGCAGTTCTTC
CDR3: CASSLTPQGGKNEQFF

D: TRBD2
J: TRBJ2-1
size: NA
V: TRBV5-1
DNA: TGCGCCAGCAGCCGGGAAGGGGGACTAGCGGGAGCGAGTGAGCAGTTCTTC
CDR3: CASSREGGLAGASEQFF

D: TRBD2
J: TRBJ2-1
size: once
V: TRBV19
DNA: TGTGCCAGTAGTATAGTGGGAGGGGAGCAGTTCTTC
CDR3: CASSIVGGEQFF

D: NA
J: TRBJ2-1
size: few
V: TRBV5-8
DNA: TGTGCCAGCAGCTTTGATCCCGGGACTGGATACAATGAGCAGTTCTTC
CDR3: CASSFDPGTGYNEQFF

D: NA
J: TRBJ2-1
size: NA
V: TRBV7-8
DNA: TGTGCCAGCAGCACGTCGGGAGTACTTTACAATGAGCAGTTCTTC
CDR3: CASSTSGVLYNEQFF

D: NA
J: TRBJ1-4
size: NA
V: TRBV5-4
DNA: TGTGCCAGCAGCTCGAAAAAGGGGAATGAAAAACTGTTTTTT
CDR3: CASSSKKGNEKLFF

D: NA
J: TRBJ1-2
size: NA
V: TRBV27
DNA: TGTGCCAGCAGTAACACAGGGAATGGCTACACCTTC
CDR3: CASSNTGNGYTF

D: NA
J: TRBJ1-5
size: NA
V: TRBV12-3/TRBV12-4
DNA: TGTGCCAGCAGTTACTCAAACCCGCGGCCCCAGCATTTT
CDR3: CASSYSNPRPQHF

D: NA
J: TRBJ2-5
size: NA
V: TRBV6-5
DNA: TGTGCCAGCAGACCGACACACCGGAGGGAGGAGACCCAGTACTTC
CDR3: CASRPTHRREETQYF

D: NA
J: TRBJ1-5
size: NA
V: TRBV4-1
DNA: TGCGCCAGCAGCCTGACGCAGGATAGCAATCAGCCCCAGCATTTT
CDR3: CASSLTQDSNQPQHF

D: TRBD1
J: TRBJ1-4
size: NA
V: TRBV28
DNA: TGTGCCAGCAGTCCAACAGGGGGCGGAAATGAAAAACTGTTTTTT
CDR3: CASSPTGGGNEKLFF

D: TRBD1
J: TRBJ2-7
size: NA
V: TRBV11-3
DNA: TGTGCCAGCAGCGAGCACCCGGGACAGGGCTACGAGCAGTACTTC
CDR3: CASSEHPGQGYEQYF

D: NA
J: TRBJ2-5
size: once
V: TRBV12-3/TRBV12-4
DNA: TGTGCCAGCAGGCTGGAGTGGACCCAGTACTTC
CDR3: CASRLEWTQYF

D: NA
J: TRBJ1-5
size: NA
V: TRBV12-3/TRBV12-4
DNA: TGTGCCAGCAGTTCCGGGAATCAGCCCCAGCATTTT
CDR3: CASSSGNQPQHF

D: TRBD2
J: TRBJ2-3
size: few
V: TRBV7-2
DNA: TGTGCCAGCAGCTTGGGCGGGGGGGGCCCTAGCACAGATACGCAGTATTTT
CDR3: CASSLGGGGPSTDTQYF

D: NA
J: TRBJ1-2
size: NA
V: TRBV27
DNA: TGTGCCAGCAGTCGTAACAGACAAGCTAACTATGGCTACACCTTC
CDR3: CASSRNRQANYGYTF

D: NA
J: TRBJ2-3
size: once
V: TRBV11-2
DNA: TGTGCCAGCAGCCCCCTCCCCACAGATACGCAGTATTTT
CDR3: CASSPLPTDTQYF

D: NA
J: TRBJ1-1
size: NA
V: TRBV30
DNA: TGTGCCTGGAGTGTAGCCCGGGGGGGTGAAGCTTTCTTT
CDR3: CAWSVARGGEAFF

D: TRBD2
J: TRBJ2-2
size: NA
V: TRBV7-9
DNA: TGTGCCAGCAGCGACCGGGGACTAGCGGGAGGGCGCGGCACCGGGGAGCTGTTTTTT
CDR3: CASSDRGLAGGRGTGELFF

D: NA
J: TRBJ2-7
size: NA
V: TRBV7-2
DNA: TGTGCCAGCAGCTTAAGCCCACAGATCTCCTACGAGCAGTACTTC
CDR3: CASSLSPQISYEQYF

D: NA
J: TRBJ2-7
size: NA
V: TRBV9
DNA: TGTGCCAGCAGCCAGAGGAACCCATCCTACGAGCAGTACTTC
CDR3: CASSQRNPSYEQYF

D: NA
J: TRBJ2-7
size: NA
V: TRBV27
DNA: TGTGCCAGCAGTTTAATGGGCCTTGCGTCCTACGAGCAGTACTTC
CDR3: CASSLMGLASYEQYF